What follows are 6 T cell receptor beta chains derived from one specimen sequenced in a study of early stage breast cancer tumors. Sequenced by immunoSEQ multiplex PCR; TCRdb stores in-frame clones only, minus some. The data show about 72,000 clones, roughly 80% seen once. Source material: blood. Receptors were obtained from a person between 55 and 69 years old with breast cancer.

J is TRBJ1-6 and V is TRBV5-1, with D maybe TRBD1 (5 bases). V lost 2 bases to trimming and J lost 7 bases, with 10 bases between them. Germline loops: CDR1 SGHRS, CDR2 YFSETQ. This CDR3 contains 14 residues. The CDR3 coding sequence is TGCGCCAGCAGCTTACCCGGGACGAATTCACCCCTCCACTTT. Amino acids: CASSLPGTNSPLHF.

This clone was found once. The V and J genes are TRBV18 and TRBJ2-7; 9 bases align to TRBD1. Germline CDR1 and CDR2: KGHSH and LQKENI. There are 16 residues in the CDR3. V was clipped by 0 bases and J by 5 bases; unmatched bases: 8. The CDR3 spells CASSPPAGTGNHEQYF. CDR3 nucleotides: TGTGCCAGCTCACCACCCGCCGGGACAGGGAACCACGAGCAGTACTTC.

The V gene is TRBV2, the J gene TRBJ2-7; a weak D match, TRBD2 (7 bases). The V gene's germline CDR1 is SNHLY and CDR2 FYNNEI. The CDR3 spans 14 residues. The V gene lost 7 bases and the J gene lost 5 bases, with 18 bases spanning the gap. The CDR3 spells CASMGGAAGDEQYF. The CDR3 DNA follows: TGTGCCAGCATGGGGGGGGCCGCGGGGGACGAGCAGTACTTC.

This chain's CDR3 is CASSQVAGMGGGSLNEQFF. The CDR3 nucleotides read TGTGCCAGCAGCCAAGTGGCCGGAATGGGGGGAGGCTCCCTCAATGAGCAGTTCTTC. The chain employs TRBV4-2 and TRBJ2-1; the D gene is possibly TRBD2 (6 bases). V was trimmed by 1 base and J by 6 bases, leaving 25 bases between them. This CDR3 has 19 residues. Looked up from germline, CDR1 is LGHNA and CDR2 is YNFKEQ.

The J gene is TRBJ2-5, the V gene TRBV28; D tentatively reads TRBD1 or TRBD2 (5 bases each). Trimming left V 2 bases short and J 10 bases short, with 20 bases between. CDR1 MDHEN and CDR2 SYDVKM come from the germline V gene. This CDR3 has 15 amino acids. This chain's CDR3 is CASSLVGRGNWDQYF. In DNA form, the CDR3 reads TGTGCCAGCAGTTTAGTGGGACGGGGAAATTGGGACCAGTACTTC.

This clone was counted between two and nine times. The rearrangement uses TRBV29-1 and TRBJ2-6, with a possible D match to TRBD2 (5 bases). The CDR3 spans 12 residues. Germline lookup yields CDR1 SQVTM and CDR2 ANQGSEA. Trimming cost V 7 bases and J 4 bases, with 8 bases left between them. The CDR3 region is CSAEGGANVLTF. The DNA of the CDR3 is TGCAGCGCCGAGGGAGGGGCCAACGTCCTGACTTTC. Together with reference TRBV29-1 and TRBJ2-6, the CDR3 gives the full variable domain: SAVISQKPSRDICQRGTSLTIQCQVDSQVTMMFWYRQQPGQSLTLIATANQGSEATYESGFVIDKFPISRPNLTFSTLTVSNMSPEDSSIYLCSAEGGANVLTFGAGSRLTVL.